This section outlines one T cell receptor beta chain sequence together with its context. These data come from a study of blood T cell repertoires in COVID-19. Across the whole study: Whether acute or convalescent, the COVID-19 samples came from the United States, Italy and Spain.

This CDR3 has 13 amino acids. V lost 7 bases and J 0 bases, leaving 9 bases between the germline ends. CDR1 and CDR2 (germline): SGHRS, YFSETQ. Data came from immunoSEQ multiplex PCR; TCRdb stores just in-frame clones and leaves some out. Among about 300,000 clones, 65% to 85% were seen once, and the ten largest hold roughly 1.5%. The sample consisted of peripheral blood. The chain combines TRBV5-1 with TRBJ2-3; perhaps TRBD1 as D (6 bases). This clonotype was sampled from a human donor with COVID-19, enrolled during active disease. The donor label of this sample is uncertain. CDR3 residues: CASGGQSTDTQYF. The CDR3 DNA follows: TGCGCCAGCGGCGGACAGAGCACAGATACGCAGTATTTT. Full variable domain (missing parts from reference TRBV5-1 and TRBJ2-3): KAGVTQTPRYLIKTRGQQVTLSCSPISGHRSVSWYQQTPGQGLQFLFEYFSETQRNKGNFPGRFSGRQFSNSRSEMNVSTLELGDSALYLCASGGQSTDTQYFGPGTRLTVL.